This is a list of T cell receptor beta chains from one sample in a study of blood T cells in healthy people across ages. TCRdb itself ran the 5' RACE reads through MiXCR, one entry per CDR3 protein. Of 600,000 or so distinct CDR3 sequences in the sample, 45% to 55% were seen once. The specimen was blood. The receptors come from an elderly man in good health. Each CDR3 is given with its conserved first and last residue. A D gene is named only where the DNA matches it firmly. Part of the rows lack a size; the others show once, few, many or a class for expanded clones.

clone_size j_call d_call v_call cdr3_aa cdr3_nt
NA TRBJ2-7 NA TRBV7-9 CASSLGDYDNEQYF TGTGCCAGCAGCTTAGGGGATTACGATAACGAGCAGTACTTC
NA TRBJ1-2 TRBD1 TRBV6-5 CASSYGTGGRGYTF TGTGCCAGCAGTTACGGGACAGGGGGACGAGGCTACACCTTC
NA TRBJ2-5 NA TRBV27 CASSVRLDETQYF TGTGCCAGCAGCGTTCGGCTAGATGAGACCCAGTACTTC
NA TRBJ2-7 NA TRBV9 CASSVGAGFEQYF TGTGCCAGCAGCGTGGGAGCAGGTTTCGAGCAGTACTTC
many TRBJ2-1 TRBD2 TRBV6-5 CASSYGGVIYNEQFF TGTGCCAGCAGTTACGGGGGGGTCATCTACAATGAGCAGTTCTTC
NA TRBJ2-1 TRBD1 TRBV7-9 CASSRGTGGGRRVYNEQFF TGTGCCAGCAGCCGCGGGACAGGGGGCGGCCGGAGAGTTTACAATGAGCAGTTCTTC
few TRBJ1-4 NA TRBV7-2 CASSAAGRSNEKLFF TGTGCCAGCAGCGCCGCCGGGAGGTCTAATGAAAAACTGTTTTTT
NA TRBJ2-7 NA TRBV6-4 CASLDRPEADEQYF TGTGCCAGCTTGGACCGACCCGAAGCGGATGAGCAGTACTTC
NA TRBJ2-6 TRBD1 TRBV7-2 CASSSTGTALSGANVLTF TGTGCCAGCAGCTCAACCGGGACAGCCCTCTCTGGGGCCAACGTCCTGACTTTC
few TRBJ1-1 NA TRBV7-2 CASSPMKNTEAFF TGTGCCAGCAGCCCAATGAAGAACACTGAAGCTTTCTTT
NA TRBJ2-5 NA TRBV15 CATSRGQDETQYF TGTGCCACCAGCAGAGGCCAGGATGAGACCCAGTACTTC
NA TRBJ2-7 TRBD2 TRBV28 CASSPGGGDLYEQYF TGTGCCAGCAGTCCCGGGGGGGGGGACCTCTACGAGCAGTACTTC
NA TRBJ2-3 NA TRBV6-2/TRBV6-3 CASTGSVRDTQYF TGTGCCAGCACGGGGTCCGTACGAGATACGCAGTATTTT
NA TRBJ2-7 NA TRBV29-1 CSVGDFSYEQYF TGCAGCGTAGGGGACTTTTCCTACGAGCAGTACTTC
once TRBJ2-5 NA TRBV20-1 CSARTIEGGTQYF TGCAGTGCTAGAACTATAGAGGGAGGGACCCAGTACTTC
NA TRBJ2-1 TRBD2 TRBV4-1 CASSQDSGTSGGSLYNEQFF TGCGCCAGCAGCCAAGATAGCGGGACTAGCGGGGGGTCCCTCTACAATGAGCAGTTCTTC
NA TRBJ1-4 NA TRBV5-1 CASSLAAYRDNEELFF TGCGCCAGCAGCTTGGCCGCCTACCGGGATAATGAAGAACTGTTTTTT
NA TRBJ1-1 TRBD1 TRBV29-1 CSYRGGAGNTEAFF TGCAGCTACAGGGGGGGGGCGGGGAACACTGAAGCTTTCTTT
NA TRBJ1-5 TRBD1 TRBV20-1 CSATRDRAGGPQHF TGCAGTGCTACACGGGACAGGGCAGGGGGGCCCCAGCATTTT
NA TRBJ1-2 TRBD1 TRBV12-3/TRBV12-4 CASTTGGGGYGYTF TGTGCCAGTACAACAGGGGGCGGAGGCTATGGCTACACCTTC
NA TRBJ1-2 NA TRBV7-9 CASSLSTF TGTGCCAGCAGCTTAAGCACCTTC
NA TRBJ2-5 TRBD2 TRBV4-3 CASSQDLPSGETQYF TGCGCCAGCAGCCAAGATCTTCCTAGCGGGGAGACCCAGTACTTC
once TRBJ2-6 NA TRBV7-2 CASSYNPLGASGANVLTF TGTGCCAGCAGCTACAACCCCCTAGGGGCCTCTGGGGCCAACGTCCTGACTTTC
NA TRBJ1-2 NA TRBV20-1 CSARGASASLGGYTF TGCAGTGCTAGAGGGGCCTCTGCCAGCCTGGGAGGCTACACCTTC
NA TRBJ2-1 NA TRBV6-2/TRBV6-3 CASRVAGAYLEQFF TGTGCCAGCAGAGTAGCCGGGGCATATTTAGAGCAGTTCTTC
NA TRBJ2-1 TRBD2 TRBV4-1 CASSQGAGGPHNEQFF TGCGCCAGCAGCCAAGGGGCGGGGGGGCCGCACAATGAGCAGTTCTTC
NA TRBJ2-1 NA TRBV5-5 CASSRGPQTDEQFF TGTGCCAGCAGCCGGGGCCCCCAAACCGATGAGCAGTTCTTC
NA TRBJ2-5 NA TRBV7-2 CASSRGKLMAQYF TGTGCCAGCAGCCGGGGGAAGTTGATGGCCCAGTACTTC
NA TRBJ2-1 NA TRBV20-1 CSALGLAGLNNEQFF TGCAGTGCACTAGGGCTAGCAGGCCTAAACAATGAGCAGTTCTTC
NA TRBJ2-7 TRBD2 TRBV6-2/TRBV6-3 CASRPTGLREGSYNEQYF TGTGCCAGCAGGCCGACGGGTTTGCGGGAGGGCTCCTACAATGAGCAGTACTTC
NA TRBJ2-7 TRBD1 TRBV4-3 CASSQGDRATYEQYF TGCGCCAGCAGCCAAGGGGACAGGGCCACCTACGAGCAGTACTTC
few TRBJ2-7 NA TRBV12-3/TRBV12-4 CASGPSSYSYEQYF TGTGCCAGCGGACCTAGCTCATACTCCTACGAGCAGTACTTC
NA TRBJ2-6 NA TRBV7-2 CASSLRSHSGANVLTF TGTGCCAGCAGTCTAAGAAGCCACTCTGGGGCCAACGTCCTGACTTTC
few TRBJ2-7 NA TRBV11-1 CASSLDHNEQYF TGTGCCAGCAGCTTAGACCATAACGAGCAGTACTTC
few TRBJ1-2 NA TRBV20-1 CSARFMSFWNYGYTF TGCAGTGCTAGGTTCATGAGTTTTTGGAACTATGGCTACACCTTC
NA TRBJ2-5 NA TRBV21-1 CAGSSRLAGGQETQYF TGTGCCGGCAGCAGCCGTCTAGCGGGGGGGCAGGAGACCCAGTACTTC
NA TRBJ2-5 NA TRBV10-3 CAISDGNQETQYF TGTGCCATCAGTGATGGCAACCAAGAGACCCAGTACTTC
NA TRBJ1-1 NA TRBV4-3 CASSQAERTEAFF TGCGCCAGCAGCCAAGCGGAGAGGACTGAAGCTTTCTTT